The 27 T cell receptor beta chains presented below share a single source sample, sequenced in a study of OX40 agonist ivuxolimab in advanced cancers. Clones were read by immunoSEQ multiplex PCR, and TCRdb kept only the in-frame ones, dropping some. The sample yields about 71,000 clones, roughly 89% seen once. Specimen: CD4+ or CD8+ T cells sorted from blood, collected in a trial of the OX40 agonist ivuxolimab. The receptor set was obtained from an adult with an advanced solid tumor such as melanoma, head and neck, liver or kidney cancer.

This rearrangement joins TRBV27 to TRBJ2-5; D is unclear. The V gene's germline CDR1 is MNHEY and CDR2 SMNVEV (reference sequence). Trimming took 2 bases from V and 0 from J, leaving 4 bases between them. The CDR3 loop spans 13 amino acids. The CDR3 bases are TGTGCCAGCAGTTTAGAGTACCAAGAGACCCAGTACTTC. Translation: CASSLEYQETQYF.

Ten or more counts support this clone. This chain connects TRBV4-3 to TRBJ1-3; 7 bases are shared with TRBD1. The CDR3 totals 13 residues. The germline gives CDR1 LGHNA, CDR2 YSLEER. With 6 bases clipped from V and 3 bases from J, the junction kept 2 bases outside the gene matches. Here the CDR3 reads CASSDRVGNTIYF. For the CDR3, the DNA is TGCGCCAGCAGTGACAGGGTTGGAAACACCATATATTTT.

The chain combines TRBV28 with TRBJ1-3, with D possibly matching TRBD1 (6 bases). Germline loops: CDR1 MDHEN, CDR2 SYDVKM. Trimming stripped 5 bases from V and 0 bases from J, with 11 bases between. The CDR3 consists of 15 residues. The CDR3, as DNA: TGTGCCAGCAGTCTCGACAGGTCCTCTGGAAACACCATATATTTT. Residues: CASSLDRSSGNTIYF. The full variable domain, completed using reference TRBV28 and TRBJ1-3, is DVKVTQSSRYLVKRTGEKVFLECVQDMDHENMFWYRQDPGLGLRLIYFSYDVKMKEKGDIPEGYSVSREKKERFSLILESASTNQTSMYLCASSLDRSSGNTIYFGEGSWLTVV.

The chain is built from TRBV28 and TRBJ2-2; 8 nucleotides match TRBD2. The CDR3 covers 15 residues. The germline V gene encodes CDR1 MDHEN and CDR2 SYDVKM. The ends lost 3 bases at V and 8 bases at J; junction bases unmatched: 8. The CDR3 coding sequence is TGTGCCAGCAGTTTGTGGCCAGCGGGAGTTGGGGAGCTGTTTTTT. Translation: CASSLWPAGVGELFF.

DNA for the CDR3: TGTGCCAGCAGCTTAGCCTCACCCCTCCACTTT. It encodes CASSLASPLHF. The genes are TRBV7-9 and TRBJ1-6; no clear D gene. With 0 bases removed from V and 10 bases from J, the gap between germline ends came to 1 base. There are 11 residues in the CDR3. CDR1 is SEHNR, CDR2 FQNEAQ, per germline (reference sequence). The full variable domain, rest sourced from reference TRBV7-9 and TRBJ1-6, is DTGVSQNPRHKITKRGQNVTFRCDPISEHNRLYWYRQTLGQGPEFLTYFQNEAQLEKSRLLSDRFSAERPKGSFSTLEIQRTEQGDSAMYLCASSLASPLHFGNGTRLTVT.

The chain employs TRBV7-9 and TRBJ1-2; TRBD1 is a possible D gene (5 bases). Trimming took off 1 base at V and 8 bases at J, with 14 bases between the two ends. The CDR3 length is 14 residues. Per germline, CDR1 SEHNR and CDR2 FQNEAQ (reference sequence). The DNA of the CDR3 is TGTGCCAGCAGCTTAGACCCAGGGCGTTGGGGCTACACCTTC. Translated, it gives CASSLDPGRWGYTF.

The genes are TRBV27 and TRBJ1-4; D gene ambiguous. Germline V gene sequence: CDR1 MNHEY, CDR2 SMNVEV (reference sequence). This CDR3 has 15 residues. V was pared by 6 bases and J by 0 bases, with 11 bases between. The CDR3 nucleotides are TGTGCCAGCAGCCGAGCAGGTGCAACTAATGAAAAACTGTTTTTT. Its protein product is CASSRAGATNEKLFF.

The CDR3 DNA sequence: TGTGCCATCAGTGACCCAGGGGGCCAAATAACGGATGAGCAGTTCTTC. Protein product: CAISDPGGQITDEQFF. The J gene is TRBJ2-1, the V gene TRBV10-3; TRBD1 matches at 8 bases. Germline V lookup: CDR1 ENHRY, CDR2 SYGVKD. There are 16 residues in the CDR3. V gave up 3 bases and J gave up 8 bases; unmatched junction bases: 12.

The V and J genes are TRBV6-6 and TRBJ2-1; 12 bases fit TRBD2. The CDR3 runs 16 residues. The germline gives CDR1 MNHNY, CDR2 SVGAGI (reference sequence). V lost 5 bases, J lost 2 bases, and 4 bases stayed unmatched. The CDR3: CASSRTSGTTYNEQFF. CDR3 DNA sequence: TGTGCCAGCAGTAGGACTAGCGGGACCACCTACAATGAGCAGTTCTTC.

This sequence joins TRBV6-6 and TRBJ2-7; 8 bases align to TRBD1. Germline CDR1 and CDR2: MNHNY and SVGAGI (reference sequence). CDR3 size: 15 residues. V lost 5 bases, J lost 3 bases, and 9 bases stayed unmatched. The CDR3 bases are TGTGCCAGCAGTGGAAGCGGACAGGGCCGCTACGAGCAGTACTTC. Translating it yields CASSGSGQGRYEQYF.

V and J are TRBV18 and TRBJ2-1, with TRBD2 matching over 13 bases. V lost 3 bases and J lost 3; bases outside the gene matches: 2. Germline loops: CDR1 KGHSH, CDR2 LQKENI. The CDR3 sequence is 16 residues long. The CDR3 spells CASSPGLAGLYNEQFF. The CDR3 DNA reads TGTGCCAGCTCACCGGGACTAGCGGGGCTCTACAATGAGCAGTTCTTC.

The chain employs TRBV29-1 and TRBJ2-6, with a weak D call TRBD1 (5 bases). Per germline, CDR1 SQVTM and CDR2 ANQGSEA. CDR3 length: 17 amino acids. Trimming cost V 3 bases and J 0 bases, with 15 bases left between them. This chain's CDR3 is CSVEHFTGDSGANVLTF. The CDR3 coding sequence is TGCAGCGTTGAGCATTTTACAGGAGACTCTGGGGCCAACGTCCTGACTTTC.

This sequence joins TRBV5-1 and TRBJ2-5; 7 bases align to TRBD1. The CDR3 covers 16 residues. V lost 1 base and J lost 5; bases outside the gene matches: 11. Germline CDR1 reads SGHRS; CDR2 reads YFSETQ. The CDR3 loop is CASSLSGQPAWETQYF. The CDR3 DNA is TGCGCCAGCAGCTTGTCGGGACAGCCGGCGTGGGAGACCCAGTACTTC.

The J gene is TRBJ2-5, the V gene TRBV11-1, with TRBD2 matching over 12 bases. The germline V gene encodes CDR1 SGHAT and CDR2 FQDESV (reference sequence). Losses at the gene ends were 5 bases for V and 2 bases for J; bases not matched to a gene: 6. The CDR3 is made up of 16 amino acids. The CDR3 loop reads CASSPGTSGRQETQYF. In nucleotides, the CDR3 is TGTGCCAGCAGCCCAGGAACTAGCGGGAGGCAAGAGACCCAGTACTTC.

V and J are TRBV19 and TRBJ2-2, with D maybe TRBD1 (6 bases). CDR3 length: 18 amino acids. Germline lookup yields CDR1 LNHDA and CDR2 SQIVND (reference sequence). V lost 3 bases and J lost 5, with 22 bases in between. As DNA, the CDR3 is TGTGCCAGTAGTATCCGACTGGGTGTAAGAAGGGGGACCGGGGAGCTGTTTTTT. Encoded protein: CASSIRLGVRRGTGELFF.

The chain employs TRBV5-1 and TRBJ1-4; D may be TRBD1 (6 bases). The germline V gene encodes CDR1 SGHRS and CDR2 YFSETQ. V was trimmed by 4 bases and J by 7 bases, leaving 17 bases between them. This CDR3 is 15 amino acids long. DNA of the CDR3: TGCGCCAGCAGCCCTGGGGGCGGCGTTATTGAAAAACTGTTTTTT. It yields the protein CASSPGGGVIEKLFF.

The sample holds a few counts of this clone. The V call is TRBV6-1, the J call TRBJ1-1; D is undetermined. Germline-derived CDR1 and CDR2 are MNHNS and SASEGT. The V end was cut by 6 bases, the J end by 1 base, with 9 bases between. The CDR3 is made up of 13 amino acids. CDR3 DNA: TGTGCCAGCAGCCCCGGTAGGAACACTGAAGCTTTCTTT. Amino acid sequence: CASSPGRNTEAFF.

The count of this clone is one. CDR3 amino acids: CASSERLPTTNYGYTF. Here the CDR3 DNA reads TGTGCCAGCAGTGAAAGACTTCCGACAACCAACTATGGCTACACCTTC. The V call is TRBV6-1, the J call TRBJ1-2; D not resolved. From germline, CDR1 is MNHNS and CDR2 SASEGT. The CDR3 covers 16 residues. Trimming left V 2 bases short and J 2 bases short, with 15 bases between.

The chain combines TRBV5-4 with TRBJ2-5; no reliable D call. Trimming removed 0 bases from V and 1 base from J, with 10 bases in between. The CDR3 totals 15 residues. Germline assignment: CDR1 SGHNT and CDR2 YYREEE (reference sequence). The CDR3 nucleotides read TGTGCCAGCAGCTTGGAGTCAGGCGCCCAAGAGACCCAGTACTTC. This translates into CASSLESGAQETQYF.

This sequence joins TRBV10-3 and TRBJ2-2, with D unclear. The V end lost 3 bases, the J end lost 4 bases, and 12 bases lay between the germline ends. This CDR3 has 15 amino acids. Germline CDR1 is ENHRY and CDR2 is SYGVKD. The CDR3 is CAISEGASRTGELFF. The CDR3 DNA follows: TGTGCCATCAGTGAAGGTGCGTCTCGCACCGGGGAGCTGTTTTTT.

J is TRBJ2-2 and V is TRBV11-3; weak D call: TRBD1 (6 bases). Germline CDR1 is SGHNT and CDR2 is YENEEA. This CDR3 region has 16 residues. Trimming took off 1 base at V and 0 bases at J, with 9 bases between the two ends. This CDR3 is CASSLGAGANTGELFF. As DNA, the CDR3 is TGTGCCAGCAGCTTAGGGGCAGGGGCGAACACCGGGGAGCTGTTTTTT.

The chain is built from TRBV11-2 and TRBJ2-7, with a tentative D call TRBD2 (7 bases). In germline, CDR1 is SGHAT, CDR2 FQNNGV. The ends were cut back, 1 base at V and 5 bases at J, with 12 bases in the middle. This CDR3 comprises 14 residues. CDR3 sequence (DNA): TGTGCCAGCAGCTTAGCGGGGGGCCGTGACGAGCAGTACTTC. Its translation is CASSLAGGRDEQYF. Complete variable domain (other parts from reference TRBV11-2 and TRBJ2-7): EAGVAQSPRYKIIEKRQSVAFWCNPISGHATLYWYQQILGQGPKLLIQFQNNGVVDDSQLPKDRFSAERLKGVDSTLKIQPAKLEDSAVYLCASSLAGGRDEQYFGPGTRLTVT.

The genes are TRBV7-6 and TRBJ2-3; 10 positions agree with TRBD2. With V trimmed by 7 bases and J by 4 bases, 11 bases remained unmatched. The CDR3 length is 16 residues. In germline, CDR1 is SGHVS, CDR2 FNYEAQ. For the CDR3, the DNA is TGTGCCAGCAACTCAGTAGCGGGGGGAATGGCAGATACGCAGTATTTT. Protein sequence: CASNSVAGGMADTQYF.

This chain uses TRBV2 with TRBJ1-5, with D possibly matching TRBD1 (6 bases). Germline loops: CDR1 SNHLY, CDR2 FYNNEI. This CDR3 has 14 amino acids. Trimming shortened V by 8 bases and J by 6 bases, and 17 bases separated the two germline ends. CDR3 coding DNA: TGTGCCAGCGGGTGGAGGGGGGAAAGTCAGCCCCAGCATTTT. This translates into CASGWRGESQPQHF. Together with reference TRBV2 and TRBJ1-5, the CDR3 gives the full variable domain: EPEVTQTPSHQVTQMGQEVILRCVPISNHLYFYWYRQILGQKVEFLVSFYNNEISEKSEIFDDQFSVERPDGSNFTLKIRSTKLEDSAMYFCASGWRGESQPQHFGDGTRLSIL.

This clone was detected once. The chain's CDR3 is CASSLDSNQPQHF. CDR3 nucleotides: TGTGCCAGCAGCTTGGACTCGAATCAGCCCCAGCATTTT. The genes are TRBV5-4 and TRBJ1-5; D uncertain. Trimming took 0 bases from V and 4 from J, leaving 5 bases between them. In germline, CDR1 is SGHNT, CDR2 YYREEE (reference sequence). The CDR3 runs 13 residues.

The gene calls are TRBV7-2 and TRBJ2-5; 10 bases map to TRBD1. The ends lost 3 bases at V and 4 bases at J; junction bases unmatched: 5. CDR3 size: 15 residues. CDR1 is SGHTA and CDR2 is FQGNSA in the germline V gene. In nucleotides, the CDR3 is TGTGCCAGCAGCTTTGGGTGGACAGGGGGAGAGACCCAGTACTTC. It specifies CASSFGWTGGETQYF.

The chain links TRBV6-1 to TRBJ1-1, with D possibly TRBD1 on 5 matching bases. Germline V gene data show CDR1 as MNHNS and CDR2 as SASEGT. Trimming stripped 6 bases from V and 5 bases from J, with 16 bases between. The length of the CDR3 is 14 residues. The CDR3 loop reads CASRGQGRWTEAFF. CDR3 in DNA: TGTGCCAGCAGGGGGCAGGGAAGATGGACTGAAGCTTTCTTT.